One sample yielded the 19 T cell receptor beta chains listed below, sequenced in a study of T cells expressing NK-cell markers. TCRdb reprocessed the 5' RACE reads and stores each CDR3 protein as one record, lacking DNA. Here the sample table reports about 260,000 distinct CDR3 sequences. The material sequenced was blood T cells: a sorted CD56 or NKG2C T cell subset, CD4+ or CD8+ T cells, or bulk PBMC T cells (not recorded which). These TCRs come from a man between 18 and 29 years old in good health.

The genes are TRBV5-6 and TRBJ2-1; without DNA, the TCRdb call of TRBD2 cannot be checked. Germline CDR1 is SGHDT and CDR2 is YYEEEE. The CDR3 has 15 residues. The CDR3 here is CASSLFTSGSNEQFF. The entire variable domain, with the rest obtained from reference TRBV5-6 and TRBJ2-1, is as follows: DAGVTQSPTHLIKTRGQQVTLRCSPKSGHDTVSWYQQALGQGPQFIFQYYEEEERQRGNFPDRFSGHQFPNYSSELNVNALLLGDSALYLCASSLFTSGSNEQFFGPGTRLTVL.

V usage is TRBV5-1 and J usage is TRBJ1-1. CDR3 length: 14 residues. Per germline, CDR1 SGHRS and CDR2 YFSETQ. This CDR3 is CASSLDRARTEAFF.

The chain joins TRBV12-3 or TRBV12-4 to TRBJ1-5; as DNA is missing, the TRBD1 call by TCRdb cannot be tested. The CDR3 runs 18 residues. The chain's CDR3 is CASSLAAGGISNNQPQHF.

V is TRBV14 and J is TRBJ2-6. Germline V gene sequence: CDR1 SGHDN, CDR2 FVKESK. The CDR3 totals 16 residues. CDR3 in amino acids: CASSRIISSGANVLTF.

V usage is TRBV19 and J usage is TRBJ2-1; TCRdb indicates TRBD1, and absent DNA this call remains unverified. The CDR3 sequence is 15 residues long. Germline CDR1 and CDR2: LNHDA and SQIVND (reference sequence). The CDR3 spells CASSISGREFNEQFF.

This chain uses TRBV20-1 with TRBJ2-7; TCRdb lists TRBD2, though no DNA is available to test this call. The CDR3 covers 16 residues. CDR1 is DFQATT, CDR2 SNEGSKA, per germline (reference sequence). The CDR3 loop is CSAGFASGLVANEQYF.

The chain combines TRBV7-2 with TRBJ1-1; TCRdb lists TRBD1, though no DNA is available to test this call. Germline V gene sequence: CDR1 SGHTA, CDR2 FQGNSA. The CDR3 consists of 16 residues. The CDR3 loop reads CASKPLGRMGNTEAFF. The full variable domain, completed using reference TRBV7-2 and TRBJ1-1, is GAGVSQSPSNKVTEKGKDVELRCDPISGHTALYWYRQSLGQGLEFLIYFQGNSAPDKSGLPSDRFSAERTGGSVSTLTIQRTQQEDSAVYLCASKPLGRMGNTEAFFGQGTRLTVV.

The chain joins TRBV24-1 to TRBJ2-5; TCRdb gives TRBD1 as the D gene, but with no DNA this cannot be confirmed. The CDR3 contains 14 residues. Germline V gives CDR1 KGHDR, CDR2 SFDVKD. CDR3 amino acids: CATSDWATQETQYF.

The rearrangement links TRBV5-5 to TRBJ1-1; TCRdb's assignment of TRBD1 cannot be checked, as there is no DNA. The CDR3 is 15 residues long. The germline V gene encodes CDR1 SGHKS and CDR2 YYEKEE (reference sequence). The chain's CDR3 is CASSLAFSGASEAFF.

The chain couples TRBV19 to TRBJ2-1; TCRdb returns TRBD2, unconfirmable since there is no DNA. CDR1 and CDR2 from the germline V gene are LNHDA and SQIVND (reference sequence). This CDR3 has 16 residues. CDR3 sequence: CASSIDTAGGYNEQFF.

The V call is TRBV10-1, the J call TRBJ2-1; TCRdb's D call of TRBD2 is untestable without DNA. This CDR3 comprises 13 residues. CDR1 WNHNN and CDR2 SYGVQD come from the germline V gene (reference sequence). CDR3 residues: CASRKAGGNEQFF.

The rearrangement links TRBV9 to TRBJ2-5; TCRdb reports TRBD2, a call that lacks DNA to check it against. This CDR3 has 15 amino acids. CDR1 and CDR2 from the germline V gene are SGDLS and YYNGEE. CDR3 region: CASSRTSGSAETQYF.

This chain uses TRBV7-3 with TRBJ2-3; the D call of TRBD1 rests on TCRdb alone, since no DNA is present to check it. Germline V gene sequence: CDR1 SGHTA, CDR2 FQGTGA. The CDR3 length is 15 residues. The CDR3 protein is CASSPGQGVADTQYF.

J is TRBJ2-2 and V is TRBV5-1; without DNA, the TCRdb call of TRBD2 cannot be checked. The CDR3 contains 18 residues. Germline values: CDR1 SGHRS, CDR2 YFSETQ. CDR3 loop: CASSLAAGRGVDTGELFF.

The rearrangement joins TRBV20-1 to TRBJ2-7; as DNA is missing, the TRBD1 call by TCRdb cannot be tested. Germline V lookup: CDR1 DFQATT, CDR2 SNEGSKA (reference sequence). The CDR3 covers 12 residues. This CDR3 is CSGRGGNYEQYF.

This chain uses TRBV29-1 with TRBJ1-2. There are 14 residues in the CDR3. Germline V gene data show CDR1 as SQVTM and CDR2 as ANQGSEA. CDR3 region: CSVEREEQRYGYTF.

The V gene is TRBV20-1, the J gene TRBJ2-7; the TRBD1 assignment by TCRdb is unverifiable without DNA. Germline V gives CDR1 DFQATT, CDR2 SNEGSKA (reference sequence). This CDR3 is built from 13 residues. CDR3 sequence reads: CSAGQGSSYEQYF.

The chain couples TRBV30 to TRBJ2-7; the D call of TRBD1 rests on TCRdb alone, since no DNA is present to check it. CDR1 is GTSNPN and CDR2 is SVGIG in the germline V gene (reference sequence). The CDR3 has 14 residues. Here the CDR3 reads CAWAPMSPREEQYF.

This chain links TRBV20-1 with TRBJ2-1; TCRdb names TRBD2, which stays unverified in the absence of DNA. CDR3 length equals 17 residues. The germline V gene has CDR1 DFQATT and CDR2 SNEGSKA (reference sequence). The CDR3 reads CSARPGLAGHSYNEQFF.